Presented here are 23 T cell receptor beta chains from one specimen sequenced in a study of somatic mutations in cytotoxic T cells in rheumatoid arthritis. The protocol was immunoSEQ multiplex PCR, while the TCRdb copy is restricted to in-frame clones and leaves out a portion. Among some 21,000 clones, about 82% were seen once, and the ten largest hold roughly 3.8%. The material sequenced was CD8+ T cells sorted from blood. All receptors come from an adult with rheumatoid arthritis.

By share of the sample, this clone is medium-sized (0.01 to 0.1%). The V call is TRBV10-3, the J call TRBJ1-1; TRBD1 agrees at 8 bases. The CDR3 is 15 amino acids. The germline V gene encodes CDR1 ENHRY and CDR2 SYGVKD. Trimming took 0 bases from V and 7 from J; bases not matched to a gene: 7. CDR3 region: CAISESSQGANEAFF. The CDR3 DNA reads as TGTGCCATCAGTGAGTCGAGCCAGGGGGCAAATGAAGCTTTCTTT.

J is TRBJ2-3 and V is TRBV15; D gene unclear. The germline CDR1 and CDR2 sequences are LNHNV and YYDKDF (reference sequence). CDR3 size: 13 residues. The V end was cut by 6 bases, the J end by 1 base, with 8 bases between. The CDR3 protein is CATRTVGTDTQYF. As DNA, the CDR3 is TGTGCCACCAGGACGGTAGGCACAGATACGCAGTATTTT.

The V gene is TRBV4-2, the J gene TRBJ2-3; D gene uncertain. The CDR3 contains 18 residues. V was trimmed by 0 bases and J by 2 bases, leaving 18 bases between them. Germline V gene data show CDR1 as LGHNA and CDR2 as YNFKEQ. The CDR3 reads CASSQDLRLPYNTDTQYF. CDR3 bases: TGTGCCAGCAGCCAAGATTTAAGACTGCCCTATAACACAGATACGCAGTATTTT.

The rearrangement uses TRBV4-1 and TRBJ2-5, with D uncertain. The germline CDR1 and CDR2 sequences are MGHRA and YSYEKL. The CDR3 is 14 residues long. Trimming pared 0 bases from V and 2 bases from J, leaving 7 bases between. The CDR3 reads CASSQEPAQETQYF. CDR3 nucleotide sequence: TGCGCCAGCAGCCAAGAACCGGCACAAGAGACCCAGTACTTC.

V and J are TRBV4-3 and TRBJ2-1; maybe TRBD1 (5 bases). Trimming removed 0 bases from V and 2 bases from J, with 8 bases in between. Germline lookup yields CDR1 LGHNA and CDR2 YSLEER. The CDR3 is 15 residues long. The DNA of the CDR3 is TGCGCCAGCAGCCAAGAGTCAGGGACCTACAATGAGCAGTTCTTC. Translated, it gives CASSQESGTYNEQFF.

The chain is built from TRBV9 and TRBJ2-6, with a possible D match to TRBD2 (6 bases). The germline CDR1 and CDR2 sequences are SGDLS and YYNGEE. Trimming removed 5 bases from V and 0 bases from J, with 12 bases in between. There are 16 residues in the CDR3. The CDR3 loop is CASRRDFSSGANVLTF. The CDR3 region has the DNA TGTGCCAGCAGGCGGGACTTCTCCTCTGGGGCCAACGTCCTGACTTTC.

J is TRBJ2-7 and V is TRBV14, with 12 bases fitting TRBD1. V lost 4 bases and J lost 7; bases outside the gene matches: 11. Germline V gene data show CDR1 as SGHDN and CDR2 as FVKESK. The CDR3 is made up of 16 amino acids. The CDR3 sequence: CASSPKGGTGGREQYF. CDR3 bases: TGTGCCAGCAGCCCCAAAGGAGGGACAGGGGGCCGGGAGCAGTACTTC.

This chain uses TRBV5-6 with TRBJ2-7; possibly TRBD1 or TRBD2 for D (5 bases each). CDR1 and CDR2 (germline): SGHDT, YYEEEE. The germline V and J ends were trimmed by 0 bases and 2 bases, with 9 bases remaining between them. The CDR3 is made up of 14 amino acids. For the CDR3, the DNA is TGTGCCAGCAGCTTGGAGGGGAGTCCCTACGAGCAGTACTTC. This sequence encodes CASSLEGSPYEQYF.

This rearrangement joins TRBV7-9 to TRBJ1-1; D call uncertain. V lost 4 bases, J lost 0 bases, and 9 bases lay in between. Germline CDR1 and CDR2: SEHNR and FQNEAQ (reference sequence). The CDR3 totals 14 residues. The CDR3 coding sequence is TGTGCCAGCAGCTCCCCCGGGGTGAACACTGAAGCTTTCTTT. Its protein product is CASSSPGVNTEAFF.

This rearrangement joins TRBV2 to TRBJ2-3, with 14 bases fitting TRBD2. From germline, CDR1 is SNHLY and CDR2 FYNNEI. V trimming: 6 bases; J trimming: 6 bases; junction bases outside the gene matches: 5. The CDR3 extends over 15 amino acids. In nucleotides, the CDR3 is TGTGCCAGCAGAGAGAGACTAGCGGGGGGGGATACGCAGTATTTT. This gives the protein CASRERLAGGDTQYF.

The chain recombines TRBV5-6 with TRBJ1-1; D unclear. The germline V gene has CDR1 SGHDT and CDR2 YYEEEE. CDR3 size: 14 residues. Deletions cut 1 base from V and 0 bases from J, with 7 bases between. The CDR3 nucleotides read TGTGCCAGCAGCTTGCGGTACTTGAACACTGAAGCTTTCTTT. Encoded protein: CASSLRYLNTEAFF. Full variable domain (rest looked up from reference TRBV5-6 and TRBJ1-1): DAGVTQSPTHLIKTRGQQVTLRCSPKSGHDTVSWYQQALGQGPQFIFQYYEEEERQRGNFPDRFSGHQFPNYSSELNVNALLLGDSALYLCASSLRYLNTEAFFGQGTRLTVV.

V gene TRBV19 combines with J gene TRBJ2-1; the D gene is possibly TRBD1 (5 bases). Germline V gives CDR1 LNHDA, CDR2 SQIVND (reference sequence). V lost 3 bases and J 2 bases, leaving 11 bases between the germline ends. This CDR3 has 15 amino acids. Here the CDR3 DNA reads TGTGCCAGTAGTATTCAAGTGGACACCTACAATGAGCAGTTCTTC. Translation: CASSIQVDTYNEQFF.

The table lists this clone with a count of one. The chain combines TRBV7-9 with TRBJ2-1; perhaps TRBD1 as D (6 bases). The V end lost 0 bases, the J end lost 0 bases, and 12 bases lay between the germline ends. Germline V CDR1 and CDR2: SEHNR, FQNEAQ (reference sequence). The CDR3 consists of 17 residues. This CDR3 reads CASSLAEGVSSYNEQFF. The CDR3 DNA is TGTGCCAGCAGCTTAGCAGAGGGGGTTAGCTCCTACAATGAGCAGTTCTTC. The full variable domain, with the rest looked up from reference TRBV7-9 and TRBJ2-1, is DTGVSQNPRHKITKRGQNVTFRCDPISEHNRLYWYRQTLGQGPEFLTYFQNEAQLEKSRLLSDRFSAERPKGSFSTLEIQRTEQGDSAMYLCASSLAEGVSSYNEQFFGPGTRLTVL.

The chain links TRBV6-1 to TRBJ2-3; 9 bases are a match to TRBD2. V dropped 8 bases and J dropped 6; count of bases not matched to a gene: 9. Germline CDR1 is MNHNS and CDR2 is SASEGT. The CDR3 totals 14 residues. The CDR3, as DNA: TGTGCCAGCGAGGCGCGGGGGGGCGAGGATACGCAGTATTTT. Translating it yields CASEARGGEDTQYF.

This chain joins TRBV7-2 and TRBJ2-3; possibly TRBD2 for D (5 bases). Trimming took off 3 bases at V and 6 bases at J, with 22 bases between the two ends. Per the germline V gene, CDR1 is SGHTA and CDR2 is FQGNSA. This CDR3 spans 17 amino acids. The CDR3, as DNA: TGTGCCAGCAGCTTCGACGGCCTTGAGGGATGGTCGGATACGCAGTATTTT. Amino acids: CASSFDGLEGWSDTQYF.

The CDR3 DNA follows: TGTGCCAGTCGGCATTGGGGACAGAGCTCTGTCCTTAATTACAATGAGCAGTTCTTC. Translated, it gives CASRHWGQSSVLNYNEQFF. The rearrangement links TRBV19 to TRBJ2-1, with TRBD1 identical over 7 bases. The V gene's germline CDR1 is LNHDA and CDR2 SQIVND (reference sequence). The CDR3 extends over 19 amino acids. V lost 8 bases to trimming and J lost 4 bases; unmatched junction nucleotides: 23.

A few counts support this clone. This chain joins TRBV4-2 and TRBJ1-5; D is ambiguous. Germline assignment: CDR1 LGHNA and CDR2 YNFKEQ. This CDR3 spans 12 amino acids. Trimming cost V 5 bases and J 10 bases, with 12 bases left between them. This CDR3 reads CASSLRQGPQHF. The CDR3 nucleotides are TGTGCCAGCAGCTTACGACAAGGCCCCCAGCATTTT.

This clone rates as medium-sized (0.01 to 0.1%). The sample holds other DNA sequences that translate to the same CDR3. V and J are TRBV6-1 and TRBJ2-7; either TRBD1 or TRBD2 may supply D (6 bases each). CDR1 and CDR2 (germline): MNHNS, SASEGT. This CDR3 contains 14 residues. V was shortened by 6 bases and J by 3 bases, with 15 bases between the two germline ends. CDR3 in DNA: TGTGCCAGCAGCCCAAGGGGGGCCAGCTACGAGCAGTACTTC. As protein: CASSPRGASYEQYF.

The table lists this clone with a few counts. The chain couples TRBV10-1 to TRBJ2-7; TRBD1 matches at 11 bases. Trimming removed 3 bases from V and 5 bases from J; junction bases left unmatched: 3. The CDR3 has 14 amino acids. CDR1 WNHNN and CDR2 SYGVQD come from the germline V gene (reference sequence). CDR3 amino acids: CASSDGTGGDEQYF. CDR3 sequence (DNA): TGCGCCAGCAGTGATGGGACAGGGGGTGACGAGCAGTACTTC.

As concerns this clone: This sample also contains other DNA sequences that code for the same CDR3. V usage is TRBV18 and J usage is TRBJ1-1; D remains ambiguous. Germline CDR1 reads KGHSH; CDR2 reads LQKENI. V shed 3 bases and J shed 4 bases, with 6 bases lying between them. This CDR3 has 12 residues. The CDR3 reads CASSPGSTEAFF. The CDR3 region has the DNA TGTGCCAGCTCACCGGGCTCCACTGAAGCTTTCTTT.

This chain joins TRBV5-6 and TRBJ1-2; D remains unclear. The CDR3 length is 17 residues. Trimming removed 0 bases at V and 3 bases at J, with 18 bases between. Germline V gene sequence: CDR1 SGHDT, CDR2 YYEEEE. CDR3 in amino acids: CASSLEGSYLRYYGYTF. CDR3 coding DNA: TGTGCCAGCAGCTTGGAGGGCTCTTACTTGCGCTACTATGGCTACACCTTC.

V is TRBV13 and J is TRBJ1-4, with 7 bases matching TRBD1. The CDR3 is made up of 14 amino acids. With 5 bases clipped from V and 7 bases from J, the junction kept 7 bases outside the gene matches. The germline V gene has CDR1 PRHDT and CDR2 FYEKMQ (reference sequence). In nucleotides, the CDR3 is TGTGCCAGCAGCCGTGGACAGGATGGTGAAAAACTGTTTTTT. The encoded protein is CASSRGQDGEKLFF.

Only a few counts were recorded for this clone. The V and J genes are TRBV11-1 and TRBJ1-2, with D uncertain. V lost 5 bases and J 4 bases, leaving 11 bases between the germline ends. There are 13 residues in the CDR3. Germline lookup yields CDR1 SGHAT and CDR2 FQDESV (reference sequence). The CDR3 DNA follows: TGTGCCAGCAGCCCCTTCACGGGCTATGGCTACACCTTC. This translates into CASSPFTGYGYTF. Combining the CDR3 with reference TRBV11-1 and TRBJ1-2 gives the whole variable domain EAEVAQSPRYKITEKSQAVAFWCDPISGHATLYWYRQILGQGPELLVQFQDESVVDDSQLPKDRFSAERLKGVDSTLKIQPAELGDSAMYLCASSPFTGYGYTFGSGTRLTVV.